This T cell receptor (beta chain) was profiled in a study of blood T cell repertoires in COVID-19. Study as a whole: COVID-19 samples from acute and convalescent phases originated in the United States, Italy and Spain. Sample material is recorded as cDNA or gDNA derived from T cells, B-cell-depleted T cells, or PBMCs.

V was cut by 1 base and J by 8 bases, with 12 bases left in between. This CDR3 is built from 14 residues. Germline-derived CDR1 and CDR2 are MNHEY and SMNVEV (reference sequence). Seattle-derived patients entered the study during active infection and were followed longitudinally. Per the authors' pipeline: Estimated nucleated cell counts came from reference gene primer amplification. Profiled with immunoSEQ multiplex PCR; TCRdb holds only in-frame clones, not every one. V and J calls and clone size come straight from that table; D and trimming were deduced from the DNA. The sample includes about 12,000 clones, around 70% of them seen just once.

The clonotype comes from a man aged 55 to 70 with COVID-19, enrolled during active disease. The rearrangement joins TRBV27 to TRBJ2-1; possibly TRBD1 for D (6 bases). The specimen sequenced was peripheral blood. CDR3 amino acids: CASSLYGDTDEQFF. The CDR3 DNA follows: TGTGCCAGCAGTTTATATGGGGACACCGATGAGCAGTTCTTC.